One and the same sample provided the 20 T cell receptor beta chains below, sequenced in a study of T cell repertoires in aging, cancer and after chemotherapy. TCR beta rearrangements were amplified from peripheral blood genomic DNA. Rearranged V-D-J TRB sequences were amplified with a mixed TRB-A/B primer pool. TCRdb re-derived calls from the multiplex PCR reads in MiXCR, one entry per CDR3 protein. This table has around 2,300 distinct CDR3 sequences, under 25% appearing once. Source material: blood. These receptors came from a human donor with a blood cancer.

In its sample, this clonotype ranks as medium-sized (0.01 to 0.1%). The DNA for the CDR3 is TGTGCCAGCAGCTTGGCACAGAACACCGGGGAGCTGTTTTTT. Translating gives CASSLAQNTGELFF. The V gene is TRBV5-8, the J gene TRBJ2-2; D unclear. Per germline, CDR1 SGHTS and CDR2 YDEGEE. Trimming stripped 0 bases from V and 1 base from J, with 4 bases between. This CDR3 region has 14 residues.

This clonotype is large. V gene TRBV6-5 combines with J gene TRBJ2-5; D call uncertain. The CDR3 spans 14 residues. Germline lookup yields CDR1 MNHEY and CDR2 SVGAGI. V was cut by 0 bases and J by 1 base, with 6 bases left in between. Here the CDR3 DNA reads TGTGCCAGCAGTTACTCGATCGGCCAAGAGACCCAGTACTTC. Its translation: CASSYSIGQETQYF.

The CDR3 loop is CASSPRDWQETQYF. For the CDR3, the DNA is TGCGCCAGCAGCCCCCGGGACTGGCAAGAGACCCAGTACTTC. The chain combines TRBV5-1 with TRBJ2-5; D possibly corresponds to TRBD2 (6 bases). The CDR3 length is 14 residues. The germline gives CDR1 SGHRS, CDR2 YFSETQ. Deletions cut 4 bases from V and 2 bases from J, with 12 bases between.

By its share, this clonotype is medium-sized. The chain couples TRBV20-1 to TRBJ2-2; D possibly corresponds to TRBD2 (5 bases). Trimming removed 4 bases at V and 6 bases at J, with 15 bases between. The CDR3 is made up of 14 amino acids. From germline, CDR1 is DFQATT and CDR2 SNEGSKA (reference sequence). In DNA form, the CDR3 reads TGCAGTGCTACCTTATCTAGCAGGTCCGGGGAGCTGTTTTTT. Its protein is CSATLSSRSGELFF.

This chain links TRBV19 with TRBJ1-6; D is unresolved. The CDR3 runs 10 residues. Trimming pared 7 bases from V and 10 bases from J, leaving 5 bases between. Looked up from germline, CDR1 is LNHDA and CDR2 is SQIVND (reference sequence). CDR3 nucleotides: TGTGCCAGTACCCAATCACCCCTCCACTTT. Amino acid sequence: CASTQSPLHF.

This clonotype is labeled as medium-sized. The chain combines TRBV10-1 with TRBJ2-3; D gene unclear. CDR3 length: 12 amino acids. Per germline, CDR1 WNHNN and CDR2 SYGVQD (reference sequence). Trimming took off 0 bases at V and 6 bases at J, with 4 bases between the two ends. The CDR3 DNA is TGCGCCAGCAGTGAGTCGTGGGATACGCAGTATTTT. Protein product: CASSESWDTQYF.

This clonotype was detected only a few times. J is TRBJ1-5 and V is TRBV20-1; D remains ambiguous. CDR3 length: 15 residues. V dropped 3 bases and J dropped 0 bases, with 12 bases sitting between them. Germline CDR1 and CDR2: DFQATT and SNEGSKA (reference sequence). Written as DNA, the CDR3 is TGCAGTGCTAGTCGAGGAGTATATAGCAATCAGCCCCAGCATTTT. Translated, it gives CSASRGVYSNQPQHF.

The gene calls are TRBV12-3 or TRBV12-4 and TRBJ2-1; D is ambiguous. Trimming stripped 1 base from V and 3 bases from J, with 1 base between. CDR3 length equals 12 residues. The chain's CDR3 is CASSLDYNEQFF. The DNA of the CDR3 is TGTGCCAGCAGTTTAGACTACAATGAGCAGTTCTTC.

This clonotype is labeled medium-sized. DNA of the CDR3: TGTGCCAGCAGCGACGGACTAGCGGGAGGGAGCTCAACAGATACGCAGTATTTT. Protein: CASSDGLAGGSSTDTQYF. V usage is TRBV6-1 and J usage is TRBJ2-3; 15 bases are a match to TRBD2. CDR1 and CDR2 from the germline V gene are MNHNS and SASEGT. This CDR3 contains 18 residues. V lost 6 bases, J lost 3 bases, and 10 bases stayed unmatched.

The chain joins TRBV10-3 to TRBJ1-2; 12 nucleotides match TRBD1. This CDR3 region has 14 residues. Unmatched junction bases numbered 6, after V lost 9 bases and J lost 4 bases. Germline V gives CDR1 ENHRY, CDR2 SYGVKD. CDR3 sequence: CAIEGQGASYGYTF. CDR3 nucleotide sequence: TGTGCCATAGAGGGACAGGGGGCCAGCTATGGCTACACCTTC.

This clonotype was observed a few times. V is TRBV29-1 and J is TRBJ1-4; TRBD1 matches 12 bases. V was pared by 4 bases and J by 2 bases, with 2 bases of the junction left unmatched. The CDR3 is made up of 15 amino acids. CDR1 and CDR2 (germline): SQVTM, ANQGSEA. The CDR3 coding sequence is TGCAGCGTTGCCGGGACAGGGGGCACTAATGAAAAACTGTTTTTT. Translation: CSVAGTGGTNEKLFF.

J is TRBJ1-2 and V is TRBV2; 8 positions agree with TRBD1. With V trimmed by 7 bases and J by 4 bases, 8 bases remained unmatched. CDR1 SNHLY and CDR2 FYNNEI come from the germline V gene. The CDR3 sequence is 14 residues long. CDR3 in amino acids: CASTKGTGGYGYTF. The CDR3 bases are TGTGCCAGCACCAAAGGGACAGGTGGCTATGGCTACACCTTC.

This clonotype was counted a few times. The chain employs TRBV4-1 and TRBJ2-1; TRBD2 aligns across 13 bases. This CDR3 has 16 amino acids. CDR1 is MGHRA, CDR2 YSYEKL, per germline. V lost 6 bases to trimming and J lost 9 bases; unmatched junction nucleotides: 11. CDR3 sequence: CASSPLGTSGIGEQFF. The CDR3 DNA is TGCGCCAGCAGTCCTTTAGGGACTAGCGGGATTGGTGAGCAGTTCTTC.

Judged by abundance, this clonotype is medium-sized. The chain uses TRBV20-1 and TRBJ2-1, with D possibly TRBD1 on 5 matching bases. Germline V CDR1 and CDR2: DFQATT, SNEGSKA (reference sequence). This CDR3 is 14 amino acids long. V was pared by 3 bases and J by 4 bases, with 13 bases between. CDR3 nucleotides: TGCAGTGCTAGCCCAAAGAGGACATACAATGAGCAGTTCTTC. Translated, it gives CSASPKRTYNEQFF.

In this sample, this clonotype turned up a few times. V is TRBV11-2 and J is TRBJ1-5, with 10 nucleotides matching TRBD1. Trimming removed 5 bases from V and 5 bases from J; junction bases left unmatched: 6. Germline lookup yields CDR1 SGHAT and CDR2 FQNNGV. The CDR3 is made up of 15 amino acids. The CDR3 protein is CASSETGGADQPQHF. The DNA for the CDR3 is TGTGCCAGCAGCGAGACAGGGGGCGCGGATCAGCCCCAGCATTTT.

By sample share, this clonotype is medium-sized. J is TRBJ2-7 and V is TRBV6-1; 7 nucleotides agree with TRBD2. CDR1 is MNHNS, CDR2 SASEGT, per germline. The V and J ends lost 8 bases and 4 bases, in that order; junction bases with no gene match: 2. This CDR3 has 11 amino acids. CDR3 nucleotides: TGTGCCAGCGGCGGGAGTTACGAGCAGTACGTC. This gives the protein CASGGSYEQYV.

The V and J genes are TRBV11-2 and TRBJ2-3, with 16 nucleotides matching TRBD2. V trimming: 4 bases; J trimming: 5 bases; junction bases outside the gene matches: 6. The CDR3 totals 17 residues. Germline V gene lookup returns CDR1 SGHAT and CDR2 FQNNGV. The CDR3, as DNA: TGTGCCAGCAGCTCCGGGACTAGCGGGAGGGCCGTAGATACGCAGTATTTT. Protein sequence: CASSSGTSGRAVDTQYF. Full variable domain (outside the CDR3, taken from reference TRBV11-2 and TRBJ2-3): EAGVAQSPRYKIIEKRQSVAFWCNPISGHATLYWYQQILGQGPKLLIQFQNNGVVDDSQLPKDRFSAERLKGVDSTLKIQPAKLEDSAVYLCASSSGTSGRAVDTQYFGPGTRLTVL.

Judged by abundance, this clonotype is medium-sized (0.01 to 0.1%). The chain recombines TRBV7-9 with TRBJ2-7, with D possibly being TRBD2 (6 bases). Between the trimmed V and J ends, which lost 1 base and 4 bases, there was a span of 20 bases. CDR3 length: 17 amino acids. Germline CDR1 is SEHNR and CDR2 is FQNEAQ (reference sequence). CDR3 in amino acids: CASSLGNRGAGSYEQYF. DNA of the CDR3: TGTGCCAGCAGCTTAGGCAATAGGGGCGCCGGGAGTTACGAGCAGTACTTC. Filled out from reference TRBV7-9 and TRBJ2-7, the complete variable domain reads DTGVSQNPRHKITKRGQNVTFRCDPISEHNRLYWYRQTLGQGPEFLTYFQNEAQLEKSRLLSDRFSAERPKGSFSTLEIQRTEQGDSAMYLCASSLGNRGAGSYEQYFGPGTRLTVT.

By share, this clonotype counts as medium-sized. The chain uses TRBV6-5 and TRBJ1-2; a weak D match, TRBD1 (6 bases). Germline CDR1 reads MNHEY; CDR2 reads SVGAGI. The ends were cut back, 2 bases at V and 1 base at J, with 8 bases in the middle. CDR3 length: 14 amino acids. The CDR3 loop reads CASSYLDSNYGYTF. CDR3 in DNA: TGTGCCAGCAGTTACCTGGACAGTAACTATGGCTACACCTTC.

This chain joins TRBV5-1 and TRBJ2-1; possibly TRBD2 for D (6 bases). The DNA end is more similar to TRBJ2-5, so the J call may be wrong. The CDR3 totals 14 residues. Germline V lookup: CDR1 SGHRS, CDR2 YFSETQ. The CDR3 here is CASSSGGTKETQYF. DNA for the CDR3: TGCGCCAGCAGCTCAGGCGGGACCAAAGAGACCCAGTACTTC.